The source of this T cell receptor beta chain is a study of blood T cell repertoires in COVID-19. Study as a whole: Some COVID-19 samples were acute and others convalescent; all came from the United States, Italy and Spain. T cells, B-cell-depleted T cells, or PBMCs provided the cDNA or gDNA that served as material.

Original processing notes: Scientists estimated how many nucleated cells there were by amplifying reference gene primers. Clones were read by immunoSEQ multiplex PCR, and TCRdb kept only the in-frame ones, dropping some. V, J and clone size reflect that table, while D and trimming were determined from the DNA. This table has about 410,000 clones, about nine tenths appearing once. V was clipped by 7 bases and J by 12 bases; unmatched bases: 10. Germline CDR1 and CDR2: LNHDA and SQIVND (reference sequence). The CDR3 runs 12 residues. Patients from Seattle were sampled longitudinally, starting during active infection.

The chain couples TRBV19 to TRBJ2-3; 7 bases are shared with TRBD1. Material: peripheral blood. The TCR was taken from a woman in her thirties or forties with COVID-19, enrolled during active disease. The CDR3 DNA is TGTGCCAGTAATCGCCGGGACAGCCACCAGTATTTT. Protein: CASNRRDSHQYF.